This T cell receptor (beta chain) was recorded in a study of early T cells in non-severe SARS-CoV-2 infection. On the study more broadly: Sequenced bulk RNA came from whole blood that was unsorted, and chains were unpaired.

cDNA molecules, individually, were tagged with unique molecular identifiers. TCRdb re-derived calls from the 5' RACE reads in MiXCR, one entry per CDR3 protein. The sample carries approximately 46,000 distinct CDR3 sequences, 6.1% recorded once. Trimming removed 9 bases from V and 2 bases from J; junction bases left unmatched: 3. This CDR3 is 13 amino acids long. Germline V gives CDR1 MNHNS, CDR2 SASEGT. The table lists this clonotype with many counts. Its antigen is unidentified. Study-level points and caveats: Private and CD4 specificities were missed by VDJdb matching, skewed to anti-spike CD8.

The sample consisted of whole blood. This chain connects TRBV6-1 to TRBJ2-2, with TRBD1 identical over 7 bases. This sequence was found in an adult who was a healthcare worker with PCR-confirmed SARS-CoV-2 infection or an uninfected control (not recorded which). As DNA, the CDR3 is TGTGCCAGTGGGACAGCAAACACCGGGGAGCTGTTTTTT. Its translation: CASGTANTGELFF.